The 13 T cell receptor beta chains below were found in one sample sequenced in a study of post-analysis software for immune sequencing data. Study outcomes and limitations: TRBV5-6, TRBV5-1 and TRBV20-1 were among 4 or 5 TRBV segments more frequent in patients than controls.

Their antigen targets remain unknown. TCR beta cDNA libraries included unique molecular identifiers. One entry per CDR3 protein results from TCRdb running MiXCR on the PCR reads. This repertoire shows roughly 800,000 distinct CDR3 sequences, 30% found once; its top ten account for approximately 0.55%. Specimen: blood. The receptors originated from a girl between 10 and 17 years old with multiple sclerosis.

This clonotype occurred a few times. The gene calls are TRBV3-1 and TRBJ2-7; D is unclear. Trimming shortened V by 1 base and J by 2 bases, and 9 bases separated the two germline ends. The CDR3 is 14 residues long. The germline gives CDR1 LGHDT, CDR2 YNNKEL (reference sequence). CDR3 sequence (DNA): TGTGCCAGCAGCCAAGGGACCTCTACCTACGAGCAGTACTTC. Its translation is CASSQGTSTYEQYF.

This clonotype occurred many times. The chain carries TRBV6-4 and TRBJ2-3; perhaps TRBD1 as D (7 bases). V dropped 2 bases and J dropped 2 bases, with 29 bases sitting between them. The CDR3 covers 21 residues. Germline CDR1 reads MRHNA; CDR2 reads SNTAGT. The DNA of the CDR3 is TGTGCCAGCAGTGACGTTAATCGGGACCAGAGGAGGGGGCCCGTCACAGATACGCAGTATTTT. This gives the protein CASSDVNRDQRRGPVTDTQYF.

The sample holds a few counts of this clonotype. This sequence joins TRBV6-2 or TRBV6-3 and TRBJ1-5; maybe TRBD1 (5 bases). This CDR3 is built from 13 residues. Germline V lookup: CDR1 MNHEY, CDR2 SVGEGT. V gave up 10 bases and J gave up 4 bases, with 14 bases separating them. The CDR3 reads CATLGLINQPQHF. Here the CDR3 DNA reads TGTGCCACTTTGGGACTGATTAATCAGCCCCAGCATTTT.

The chain has TRBV3-1 and TRBJ2-3; the D gene is possibly TRBD1 (5 bases). The germline CDR1 and CDR2 sequences are LGHDT and YNNKEL (reference sequence). The CDR3 loop spans 17 amino acids. The V and J ends lost 1 base and 2 bases respectively, with 16 bases between them. The CDR3 DNA reads as TGTGCCAGCAGCCAAGCGGACACAGGTTTGATCACAGATACGCAGTATTTT. Amino acids: CASSQADTGLITDTQYF.

This clonotype was observed a few times. This chain joins TRBV6-5 and TRBJ2-7; 9 bases are a match to TRBD1. The end of the DNA aligns better with TRBJ2-5, so the J call may be wrong. The CDR3 length is 14 residues. Germline assignment: CDR1 MNHEY and CDR2 SVGAGI. The CDR3 sequence: CASTKTGGMETQYF. The CDR3 DNA sequence: TGTGCCAGCACCAAGACAGGGGGTATGGAGACCCAGTACTTC.

This chain joins TRBV6-5 and TRBJ1-2, with D possibly TRBD1 on 6 matching bases. Looked up from germline, CDR1 is MNHEY and CDR2 is SVGAGI. The CDR3 covers 16 residues. V lost 6 bases and J 5 bases, leaving 22 bases between the germline ends. CDR3 in amino acids: CASRPTGLAGAYGYTF. CDR3 nucleotides: TGTGCCAGCAGACCCACCGGCTTGGCAGGGGCGTATGGCTACACCTTC.

This clonotype was observed a few times. The V gene is TRBV7-2, the J gene TRBJ2-1; D might be TRBD1 or TRBD2, each matching 5 bases. This CDR3 has 16 residues. The V gene lost 5 bases and the J gene lost 3 bases, with 17 bases spanning the gap. Germline V gene lookup returns CDR1 SGHTA and CDR2 FQGNSA. The CDR3 reads CASSPWAEGFYNEQFF. The CDR3 DNA reads TGTGCCAGCAGCCCGTGGGCAGAGGGGTTCTACAATGAGCAGTTCTTC.

The chain couples TRBV9 to TRBJ1-2; D uncertain. Germline V gene lookup returns CDR1 SGDLS and CDR2 YYNGEE. The CDR3 contains 12 residues. V lost 2 bases, J lost 4 bases, and 6 bases lay in between. The CDR3 DNA follows: TGTGCCAGCAGCGTGGCTACCTATGGCTACACCTTC. Its protein product is CASSVATYGYTF.

Only a few counts were recorded for this clonotype. The chain joins TRBV29-1 to TRBJ2-5; D is unresolved. The end of the DNA is better explained by TRBJ2-7, so the J call may be wrong. CDR1 SQVTM and CDR2 ANQGSEA come from the germline V gene. The CDR3 extends over 13 amino acids. CDR3 coding DNA: TGCAGCGTGGCGGAGCCGCGGTCAATCGAGCAGTACTTC. Residues: CSVAEPRSIEQYF.

The chain joins TRBV10-3 to TRBJ2-2, with 10 bases lining up with TRBD1. The CDR3 spans 17 residues. The ends lost 0 bases at V and 4 bases at J; junction bases unmatched: 5. Germline V lookup: CDR1 ENHRY, CDR2 SYGVKD. This CDR3 is CAISESLGQGGTGELFF. The CDR3 nucleotides are TGTGCCATCAGTGAGTCCCTCGGACAGGGGGGCACCGGGGAGCTGTTTTTT.

The chain's CDR3 is CASSRGTGRGKLFF. The CDR3, as DNA: TGCGCCAGCAGCAGGGGGACAGGGAGGGGAAAACTGTTTTTT. The V and J genes are TRBV5-1 and TRBJ1-4, with TRBD1 matching 9 bases. The junction had 8 bases not matched to a gene; V was cut back by 4 bases and J by 10 bases. Germline lookup yields CDR1 SGHRS and CDR2 YFSETQ. The CDR3 sequence is 14 residues long.

The CDR3 reads CASSSQTSGGANTGELFF. Written as DNA, the CDR3 is TGCGCCAGCAGCTCCCAAACTAGCGGGGGGGCGAACACCGGGGAGCTGTTTTTT. The chain employs TRBV5-1 and TRBJ2-2; 13 bases fit TRBD2. This CDR3 is built from 18 residues. V lost 3 bases to trimming and J lost 0 bases; unmatched junction nucleotides: 5. CDR1 is SGHRS and CDR2 is YFSETQ in the germline V gene.

About this clonotype: Since a much larger clone is just one base distant, this may be a read error. The chain couples TRBV29-1 to TRBJ2-1; 7 nucleotides match TRBD2. Germline CDR1 and CDR2: SQVTM and ANQGSEA. V lost 5 bases and J lost 15; bases outside the gene matches: 13. The CDR3 consists of 12 residues. The CDR3 DNA is TGCAGCGTTACAAGCGGGAAGCCCTTAACGTTCTTC. Translating it yields CSVTSGKPLTFF.